This T cell receptor beta chain was captured by sequencing in a study of OX40 agonist ivuxolimab in advanced cancers. Study-wide context: Ivuxolimab is a fully human IgG2 antibody that activates OX40 (CD134). Patients enrolled in dose escalation were diagnosed with hepatocellular carcinoma, melanoma, renal cell or head and neck cancer. Study observations and caveats: Expanded peripheral T-cell antigen specificity went undetermined. Expanded clones belonging to CD8+ T cells outnumbered, on average, those of CD4+.

Of note for this clone: Its matching antigen is unknown.

Germline assignment: CDR1 LGHNA and CDR2 YNFKEQ. The V end was cut by 0 bases, the J end by 6 bases, with 6 bases between. The CDR3 is made up of 13 amino acids. Sequencing was performed with immunoSEQ multiplex PCR; in TCRdb, only in-frame clones are kept and a portion is missing. The sample has about 24,000 clones, around 85% seen once. The clonotype was recovered from an adult with an advanced solid tumor such as melanoma, head and neck, liver or kidney cancer. The chain uses TRBV4-2 and TRBJ2-1; D unresolved. Source: CD4+ or CD8+ T cells sorted from blood, taken in a trial of the OX40 agonist ivuxolimab. The chain's CDR3 is CASSQESANEQFF. As DNA, the CDR3 is TGTGCCAGCAGCCAAGAATCGGCCAATGAGCAGTTCTTC.